This T cell receptor (beta chain) was recovered during a study of blood T cell repertoires in COVID-19. Study in general: Some COVID-19 samples were acute and others convalescent; all came from the United States, Italy and Spain. Nucleic acid was either cDNA or gDNA, and it came from T cells, B-cell-depleted T cells, or PBMCs.

Source study methods: Amplification with reference gene primers provided the estimates of nucleated cell counts. Only in-frame clones appear in the TCRdb table, and some are missing; sequencing was by immunoSEQ multiplex PCR. The V and J calls and clone size come from that table; D and trimming were worked out from the DNA. The sample lists some 40,000 clones, 88% occurring once. The CDR3 runs to 15 residues. Losses at the gene ends were 1 base for V and 4 bases for J; bases not matched to a gene: 4. From germline, CDR1 is MNHNS and CDR2 SASEGT. The sequence came from a man in his 70s with active COVID-19. Sequenced input: peripheral blood. The chain combines TRBV6-1 with TRBJ1-2; 9 positions match TRBD1. The DNA of the CDR3 is TGTGCCAGCAGTGAAGTGACACAGGGGGCCTATGGCTACACCTTC. Translation gives CASSEVTQGAYGYTF.